Sequencing of this T cell receptor (beta chain) was carried out in a study of cytomegalovirus exposure and HLA in healthy donors. Findings and limits, study-wide: Associated with cytomegalovirus, according to the listing, were 150 to 200 TCR beta chains. According to a subsequent analysis, TCR clusters from the first cohort were inclined to appear together in the 120 validation repertoires. Rare sequences made up most TCRs, while some public TCRs were found in many donors.

On this clone: Its antigen is not known.

While the first cohort had 600 to 850 subjects, the donors belonged to the separate validation cohort of about 120 subjects. The trim removed 5 bases at V and 5 bases at J, leaving 8 bases unmatched. Germline CDR1 MDHEN, CDR2 SYDVKM. This CDR3 is 15 amino acids long. Profiling relied on immunoSEQ multiplex PCR, and the TCRdb table lists in-frame clones only, not all of them. Here the sample spans about 120,000 clones, roughly 95% being singletons. The V gene is TRBV28, the J gene TRBJ2-5; 10 bases are a match to TRBD2. The clonotype was recovered from a man aged 18 to 30 in good health and CMV-seronegative. Sequenced: PBMCs. The CDR3: CASSPTLAGDETQYF. Written as DNA, the CDR3 is TGTGCCAGCAGTCCCACGCTAGCGGGAGACGAGACCCAGTACTTC. Drawing the rest from reference TRBV28 and TRBJ2-5, the complete variable domain is DVKVTQSSRYLVKRTGEKVFLECVQDMDHENMFWYRQDPGLGLRLIYFSYDVKMKEKGDIPEGYSVSREKKERFSLILESASTNQTSMYLCASSPTLAGDETQYFGPGTRLLVL.